Following are 10 T cell receptor beta chains from one sample sequenced in a study of metastatic and nonmetastatic thyroid tumors. Not a single patient had been given any form of treatment at any point before undergoing thyroid surgery. TCRdb reprocessed the PCR reads using MiXCR. The profile shows 30,000 or so clones, 25% of them singletons. Specimen: blood. The receptors were sampled from a female donor with papillary thyroid cancer or a benign thyroid nodule (not recorded which). Some clones in this sample may be carry-over from other donors' samples.

This clone was seen many times. The chain employs TRBV20-1 and TRBJ2-5, with 8 bases aligning to TRBD2. Germline CDR1 reads DFQATT; CDR2 reads SNEGSKA (reference sequence). The CDR3 extends over 17 amino acids. V lost 0 bases, J lost 5 bases, and 14 bases stayed unmatched. This chain's CDR3 is CSARDPPSSGSWETQYF. CDR3 in DNA: TGCAGTGCTAGAGACCCCCCATCGAGCGGGAGTTGGGAGACCCAGTACTTC.

The chain carries TRBV7-2 and TRBJ2-1, with TRBD2 matching 11 bases. The CDR3 has 19 amino acids. Germline assignment: CDR1 SGHTA and CDR2 FQGNSA. V was pared by 6 bases and J by 0 bases, with 13 bases of the junction left unmatched. The chain's CDR3 is CASSKGTSGGGFSYNEQFF. The CDR3 bases are TGTGCCAGCAGTAAAGGGACTAGCGGAGGGGGGTTCTCCTACAATGAGCAGTTCTTC.

CDR3: CASSWTGQPNEKLFF. The CDR3, as DNA: TGTGCCAGCAGCTGGACAGGGCAGCCTAATGAAAAACTGTTTTTT. The V gene is TRBV28, the J gene TRBJ1-4; 8 bases align to TRBD1. Germline V CDR1 and CDR2: MDHEN, SYDVKM. CDR3 size: 15 residues. V was clipped by 6 bases and J by 3 bases; unmatched bases: 6.

This clone was seen ten or more times. This sequence joins TRBV18 and TRBJ1-2, with 7 nucleotides matching TRBD1. CDR1 KGHSH and CDR2 LQKENI come from the germline V gene. V trimming: 3 bases; J trimming: 8 bases; junction bases outside the gene matches: 9. The CDR3 is 14 residues long. The CDR3 DNA sequence: TGTGCCAGCTCACCTCAGAGGCAGGGGGACGGCTACACCTTC. Protein product: CASSPQRQGDGYTF.

This clone showed up just a few times. The rearrangement links TRBV12-3 or TRBV12-4 to TRBJ2-7; 7 bases line up with TRBD1. After removal of 6 bases from V and 5 bases from J, the junction contained 10 bases not matched to a gene. CDR3 length: 14 residues. Here the CDR3 DNA reads TGTGCCAGCAGCCCTCGGGACAGCCCCCACGAGCAGTACTTC. The encoded protein is CASSPRDSPHEQYF.

This clone was detected ten times or more. V usage is TRBV28 and J usage is TRBJ2-2; D gene uncertain. The V and J ends lost 3 bases and 4 bases respectively, with 6 bases between them. Germline-derived CDR1 and CDR2 are MDHEN and SYDVKM. CDR3 length: 13 amino acids. The CDR3 coding sequence is TGTGCCAGCAGTTTGGCAGTCACCGGGGAGCTGTTTTTT. As protein: CASSLAVTGELFF.

This clone turned up a few times. The genes are TRBV12-3 or TRBV12-4 and TRBJ1-1, with a tentative D call TRBD1 (5 bases). The CDR3 runs to 14 residues. With 4 bases removed from V and 7 bases from J, the gap between germline ends came to 16 bases. The CDR3 here is CASSSGGGSGEAFF. CDR3 sequence (DNA): TGTGCCAGCAGTTCCGGGGGAGGTTCCGGTGAAGCTTTCTTT.

Relative to its sample, this clone is medium-sized. The rearrangement uses TRBV5-1 and TRBJ2-7, with 7 bases lining up with TRBD2. V shed 0 bases, J shed 4 bases, and the junction held 7 bases outside the gene matches. Per germline, CDR1 SGHRS and CDR2 YFSETQ. The CDR3 is made up of 15 amino acids. Written as DNA, the CDR3 is TGCGCCAGCAGCTTGGAGAGCGGGACGCCTTACGAGCAGTACTTC. It is translated as CASSLESGTPYEQYF.

This clone was counted a single time. The V gene is TRBV3-1, the J gene TRBJ1-1; D ambiguous. Per the germline V gene, CDR1 is LGHDT and CDR2 is YNNKEL (reference sequence). CDR3 size: 13 residues. Trimming stripped 0 bases from V and 4 bases from J, with 6 bases between. In DNA, the CDR3 is TGTGCCAGCAGCCAAGATCAGTCCACTGAAGCTTTCTTT. Translated: CASSQDQSTEAFF.

The chain has TRBV6-5 and TRBJ1-2; no clear D gene. This CDR3 has 15 residues. Germline lookup yields CDR1 MNHEY and CDR2 SVGAGI. The germline V and J ends were trimmed by 6 bases and 8 bases, with 22 bases remaining between them. CDR3 DNA sequence: TGTGCCAGCAGCTTACCTTCAGACCGGGGAGACGGCTACACCTTC. As protein: CASSLPSDRGDGYTF.